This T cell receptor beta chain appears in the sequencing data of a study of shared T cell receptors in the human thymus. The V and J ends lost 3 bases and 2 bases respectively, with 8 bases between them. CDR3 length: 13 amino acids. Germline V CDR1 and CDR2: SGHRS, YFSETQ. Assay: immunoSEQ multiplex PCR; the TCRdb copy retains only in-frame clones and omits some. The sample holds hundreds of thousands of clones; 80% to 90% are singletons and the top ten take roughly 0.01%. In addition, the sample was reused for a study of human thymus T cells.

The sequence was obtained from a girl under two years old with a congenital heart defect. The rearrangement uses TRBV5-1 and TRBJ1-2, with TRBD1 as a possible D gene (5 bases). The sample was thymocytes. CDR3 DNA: TGCGCCAGCAGCTCGAAGGGGAACTATGGCTACACCTTC. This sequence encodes CASSSKGNYGYTF. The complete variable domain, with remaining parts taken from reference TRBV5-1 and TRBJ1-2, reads KAGVTQTPRYLIKTRGQQVTLSCSPISGHRSVSWYQQTPGQGLQFLFEYFSETQRNKGNFPGRFSGRQFSNSRSEMNVSTLELGDSALYLCASSSKGNYGYTFGSGTRLTVV.